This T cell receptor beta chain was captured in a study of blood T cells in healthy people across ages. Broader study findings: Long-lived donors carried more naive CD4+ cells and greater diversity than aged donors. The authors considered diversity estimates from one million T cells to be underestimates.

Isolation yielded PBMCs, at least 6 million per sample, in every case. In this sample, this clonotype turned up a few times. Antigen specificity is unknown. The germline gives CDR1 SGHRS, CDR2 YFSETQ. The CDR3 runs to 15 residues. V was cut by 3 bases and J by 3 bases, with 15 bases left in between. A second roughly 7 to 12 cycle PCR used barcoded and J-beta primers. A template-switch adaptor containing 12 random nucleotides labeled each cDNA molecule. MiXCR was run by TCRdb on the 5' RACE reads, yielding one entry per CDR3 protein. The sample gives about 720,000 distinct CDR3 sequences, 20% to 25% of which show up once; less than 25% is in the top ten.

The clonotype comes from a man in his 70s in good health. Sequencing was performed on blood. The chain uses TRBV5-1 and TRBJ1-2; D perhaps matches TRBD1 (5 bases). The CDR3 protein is CASSWRGRSDYGYTF. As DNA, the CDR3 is TGCGCCAGCAGCTGGCGGGGACGTAGTGACTATGGCTACACCTTC.